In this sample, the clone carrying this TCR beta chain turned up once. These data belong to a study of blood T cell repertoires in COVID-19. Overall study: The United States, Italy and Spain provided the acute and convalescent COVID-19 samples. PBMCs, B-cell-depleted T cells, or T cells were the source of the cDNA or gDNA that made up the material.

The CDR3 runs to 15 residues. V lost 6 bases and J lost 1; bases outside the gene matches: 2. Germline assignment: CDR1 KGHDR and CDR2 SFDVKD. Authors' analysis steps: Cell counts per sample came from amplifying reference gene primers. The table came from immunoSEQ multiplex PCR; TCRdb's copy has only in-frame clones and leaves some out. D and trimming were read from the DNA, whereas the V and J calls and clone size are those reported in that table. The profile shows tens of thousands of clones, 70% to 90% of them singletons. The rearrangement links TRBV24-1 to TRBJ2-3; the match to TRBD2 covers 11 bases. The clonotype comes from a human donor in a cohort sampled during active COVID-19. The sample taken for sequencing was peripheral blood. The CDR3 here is CATSRTSGRTDTQYF. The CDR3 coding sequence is TGTGCCACCAGTCGGACTAGCGGGCGCACAGATACGCAGTATTTT.